Following are 22 T cell receptor beta chains from one sample sequenced in a study of cytomegalovirus exposure and HLA in healthy donors (TCRdb year 2017). Libraries came from the immunoSEQ multiplex PCR assay. The multiplex PCR relied on a mix of 60 forward primers for TCR Vbeta segments and 13 reverse primers for TCR Jbeta segments. TCRdb mirrors the immuneACCESS table, restricted to in-frame sequences. Some clones are absent from its copies; in checked studies, under half trace to an unresolved V gene, and the reason for the others is unknown. Here the sample has over 150,000 clones; roughly 83% occur a single time. The ten largest clonotypes hold 0.38% of the sample. The specimen was PBMCs. Every receptor here comes from a boy aged 2 to 10 in good health and CMV-seronegative.

The CDR3 loop is CASSPGTIETQYF. Here the CDR3 DNA reads TGCGCCAGCAGCCCCGGGACTATTGAGACCCAGTACTTC. V usage is TRBV4-1 and J usage is TRBJ2-5, with 7 nucleotides matching TRBD2. CDR1 is MGHRA and CDR2 is YSYEKL in the germline V gene. J lost 5 bases, V lost 4 bases, and 4 bases had no gene match. There are 13 residues in the CDR3.

The genes are TRBV5-4 and TRBJ2-1; TRBD2 agrees at 10 bases. CDR3 size: 15 residues. Germline CDR1 and CDR2: SGHNT and YYREEE (reference sequence). Trimming cost V 0 bases and J 7 bases; bases outside gene matches: 4. CDR3 coding DNA: TGTGCCAGCAGCTTGGGTGGGACTAGCGTGAATGAGCAGTTCTTC. Encoded protein: CASSLGGTSVNEQFF.

This sequence joins TRBV2 and TRBJ2-4; perhaps TRBD2 as D (6 bases). This CDR3 spans 16 amino acids. Germline V lookup: CDR1 SNHLY, CDR2 FYNNEI. The V end lost 2 bases, the J end lost 1 base, and 12 bases lay between the germline ends. The CDR3 sequence is CASSEWLGRAKNIQYF. CDR3 sequence (DNA): TGTGCCAGCAGTGAATGGTTGGGGAGGGCCAAAAACATTCAGTACTTC.

V and J are TRBV5-6 and TRBJ1-1; the D gene is possibly TRBD1 (6 bases). Per germline, CDR1 SGHDT and CDR2 YYEEEE. Trimming left V 1 base short and J 4 bases short, with 14 bases between. CDR3 size: 15 residues. Here the CDR3 reads CASSLTGWGGTEAFF. CDR3 bases: TGTGCCAGCAGCTTGACAGGGTGGGGGGGCACTGAAGCTTTCTTT.

The J gene is TRBJ2-3, the V gene TRBV7-6, with 12 bases identical to TRBD2. The J segment lost 5 bases and the V segment lost 4 bases, leaving 10 bases of the junction unmatched. The CDR3 length is 17 residues. Germline CDR1 reads SGHVS; CDR2 reads FNYEAQ. CDR3 bases: TGTGCCAGCAGCTCCAGACTAGCGGGAGCGGGGATAGATACGCAGTATTTT. Its protein is CASSSRLAGAGIDTQYF.

This clone showed up just a few times. The CDR3, as DNA: TGTGCCAGCAGTCCCGGGACAGGGGGAAAGGTTCAGCCCCAGCATTTT. It yields the protein CASSPGTGGKVQPQHF. V and J are TRBV28 and TRBJ1-5, with 11 bases identical to TRBD1. This CDR3 contains 16 residues. Trimming removed 5 bases from V and 6 bases from J; junction bases left unmatched: 9. Looked up from germline, CDR1 is MDHEN and CDR2 is SYDVKM. The variable domain in full, with the rest retrieved from reference TRBV28 and TRBJ1-5, is DVKVTQSSRYLVKRTGEKVFLECVQDMDHENMFWYRQDPGLGLRLIYFSYDVKMKEKGDIPEGYSVSREKKERFSLILESASTNQTSMYLCASSPGTGGKVQPQHFGDGTRLSIL.

This clone was observed once. The chain combines TRBV11-2 with TRBJ2-7; D gene unclear. V was pared by 2 bases and J by 0 bases, with 5 bases between. The CDR3 covers 13 residues. Germline V gives CDR1 SGHAT, CDR2 FQNNGV. CDR3 in amino acids: CASSLSRSYEQYF. In DNA form, the CDR3 reads TGTGCCAGCAGCTTAAGCCGCTCCTACGAGCAGTACTTC.

The chain has TRBV6-5 and TRBJ1-6, with 10 positions matching TRBD1. The germline CDR1 and CDR2 sequences are MNHEY and SVGAGI. V shed 5 bases, J shed 6 bases, and the junction held 1 base outside the gene matches. The length of the CDR3 is 14 residues. The CDR3 sequence: CASSRQGANSPLHF. Here the CDR3 DNA reads TGTGCCAGCAGTCGACAGGGGGCTAATTCACCCCTCCACTTT.

The sample holds one count of this clone. The chain joins TRBV5-1 to TRBJ1-1; D not certain. This CDR3 is built from 14 residues. Between the trimmed V and J ends, which lost 1 base and 1 base, there was a span of 8 bases. Looked up from germline, CDR1 is SGHRS and CDR2 is YFSETQ. This CDR3 is CASSLSLGNTEAFF. CDR3 coding DNA: TGCGCCAGCAGCTTGAGTCTAGGGAACACTGAAGCTTTCTTT.

The rearrangement uses TRBV4-1 and TRBJ2-5; D might be TRBD2 (6 bases). Trimming removed 3 bases from V and 2 bases from J, with 16 bases in between. The CDR3 is 16 residues long. In germline, CDR1 is MGHRA, CDR2 YSYEKL. CDR3 amino acids: CASSHPKEGIQETQYF. The CDR3 nucleotides are TGCGCCAGCAGCCACCCTAAGGAGGGTATTCAAGAGACCCAGTACTTC.

The chain links TRBV10-3 to TRBJ2-2; 7 nucleotides line up with TRBD1. Germline values: CDR1 ENHRY, CDR2 SYGVKD. After removal of 0 bases from V and 2 bases from J, the junction contained 3 bases not matched to a gene. The CDR3 is made up of 16 amino acids. CDR3 protein: CAISESGQLNTGELFF. The CDR3 bases are TGTGCCATCAGTGAGTCGGGACAGTTAAACACCGGGGAGCTGTTTTTT.

Points on this clone: Other DNA sequences in the same sample also yield this CDR3. The chain joins TRBV27 to TRBJ2-1, with D perhaps TRBD2 (6 bases). The germline V and J ends were trimmed by 6 bases and 0 bases, with 12 bases remaining between them. This CDR3 has 15 residues. The germline CDR1 and CDR2 sequences are MNHEY and SMNVEV (reference sequence). The CDR3 reads CASSPGTSSYNEQFF. The CDR3 DNA sequence: TGTGCCAGCAGCCCTGGGACTTCCTCCTACAATGAGCAGTTCTTC.

This clone was seen only a few times. The gene calls are TRBV30 and TRBJ1-1; 8 bases are shared with TRBD1. V lost 1 base and J lost 5; bases outside the gene matches: 9. CDR1 is GTSNPN and CDR2 is SVGIG in the germline V gene (reference sequence). CDR3 size: 15 residues. The CDR3 region is CAWSGATGGETEAFF. As DNA, the CDR3 is TGTGCCTGGAGTGGGGCTACAGGGGGTGAAACTGAAGCTTTCTTT.

The rearrangement links TRBV10-3 to TRBJ1-1, with TRBD1 as a possible D gene (6 bases). This CDR3 has 15 amino acids. Trimming pared 0 bases from V and 6 bases from J, leaving 14 bases between. Germline-derived CDR1 and CDR2 are ENHRY and SYGVKD. The CDR3 DNA sequence: TGTGCCATCAGTGAGTCGAAGTCCAGGGGCCCTGAAGCTTTCTTT. Protein product: CAISESKSRGPEAFF.

This clone was seen once. J is TRBJ2-5 and V is TRBV21-1; the tabulated D call, TRBD1, remains unverified against the DNA. TRBV21-1 is an annotated pseudogene. The CDR3 is 12 amino acids. CDR3 protein: CASSARRETQYF. CDR3 DNA sequence: TGTGCCAGCAGCGCTCGCAGAGAGACCCAGTACTTC.

CDR3 region: CATSRRLYQGHSYEQYF. The CDR3 DNA sequence: TGTGCCACCAGCAGAAGGTTGTACCAGGGGCACTCCTACGAGCAGTACTTC. The chain couples TRBV15 to TRBJ2-7, with D possibly TRBD1 on 6 matching bases. Trimming stripped 2 bases from V and 0 bases from J, with 17 bases between. Germline V gene data show CDR1 as LNHNV and CDR2 as YYDKDF (reference sequence). The CDR3 has 17 amino acids. Drawing the rest from reference TRBV15 and TRBJ2-7, the complete variable domain is DAMVIQNPRYQVTQFGKPVTLSCSQTLNHNVMYWYQQKSSQAPKLLFHYYDKDFNNEADTPDNFQSRRPNTSFCFLDIRSPGLGDTAMYLCATSRRLYQGHSYEQYFGPGTRLTVT.

The chain recombines TRBV2 with TRBJ2-2, with 12 bases lining up with TRBD2. The CDR3 is 14 amino acids. Trimming at V came to 6 bases and at J to 7 bases, leaving 3 bases not matched to a gene. Germline V gives CDR1 SNHLY, CDR2 FYNNEI. The CDR3 protein is CASRTSGRGGELFF. CDR3 coding DNA: TGTGCCAGCAGGACTAGCGGGAGAGGCGGGGAGCTGTTTTTT.

This chain connects TRBV7-8 to TRBJ2-2; 7 bases map to TRBD1. This CDR3 has 14 amino acids. The V segment lost 3 bases and the J segment 5 bases; nucleotides outside the gene matches: 3. Germline lookup yields CDR1 SGHVS and CDR2 FQNEAQ. The CDR3 bases are TGTGCCAGCAGCTTGCCGACAGGGACCGGGGAGCTGTTTTTT. Its translation: CASSLPTGTGELFF. Full variable domain (outside the CDR3, taken from reference TRBV7-8 and TRBJ2-2): GAGVSQSPRYKVAKRGQDVALRCDPISGHVSLFWYQQALGQGPEFLTYFQNEAQLDKSGLPSDRFFAERPEGSVSTLKIQRTQQEDSAVYLCASSLPTGTGELFFGEGSRLTVL.

J is TRBJ2-7 and V is TRBV4-1; weak D call: TRBD2 (6 bases). The CDR3 is made up of 16 amino acids. Trimming cost V 0 bases and J 4 bases, with 16 bases left between them. Germline lookup yields CDR1 MGHRA and CDR2 YSYEKL. CDR3 protein: CASSQEVAAGRYEQYF. The CDR3 DNA reads TGCGCCAGCAGCCAAGAAGTGGCAGCGGGCCGATACGAGCAGTACTTC.

This clone was detected only a few times. V gene TRBV4-1 combines with J gene TRBJ1-4; D is possibly TRBD1 (5 bases). CDR1 and CDR2 (germline): MGHRA, YSYEKL. Trimming took off 5 bases at V and 8 bases at J, with 18 bases between the two ends. The CDR3 extends over 15 amino acids. CDR3 coding DNA: TGCGCCAGCAGCGCCCTTTCTCTGCGGGACGAAAAACTGTTTTTT. Protein product: CASSALSLRDEKLFF.

This clone appeared once. The V and J genes are TRBV18 and TRBJ1-1; the match to TRBD1 covers 7 bases. Per the germline V gene, CDR1 is KGHSH and CDR2 is LQKENI. Unmatched junction bases numbered 2, after V lost 4 bases and J lost 3 bases. The CDR3 has 13 residues. CDR3 nucleotide sequence: TGTGCCAGCTCACTTGGACAGGACACTGAAGCTTTCTTT. It codes for CASSLGQDTEAFF.

The chain employs TRBV6-5 and TRBJ1-2, with D possibly being TRBD1 (6 bases). The CDR3 has 14 residues. The germline V gene encodes CDR1 MNHEY and CDR2 SVGAGI. The V end was cut by 6 bases, the J end by 4 bases, with 15 bases between. Written as DNA, the CDR3 is TGTGCCAGCAGCCCCAGGGGAGGGGCCTATGGCTACACCTTC. It translates to CASSPRGGAYGYTF.